The clone carrying this T cell receptor (beta chain) has just a few counts. The data are from a study of metastatic and nonmetastatic thyroid tumors. Study in general: For malignant and benign thyroid patients, tumor or nodule tissue and blood were the sources whose repertoires were compared.

Not a single patient had been given any form of treatment at any point before undergoing thyroid surgery. MiXCR reprocessed the PCR reads for TCRdb. The sample yields 25,000 to 30,000 clones, less than 4% seen once. CDR3 length equals 17 residues. V was shortened by 7 bases and J by 0 bases, with 20 bases between the two germline ends. CDR1 and CDR2 (germline): LNHDA, SQIVND (reference sequence). Sequencing was performed on blood. The chain is built from TRBV19 and TRBJ2-3; possible D gene TRBD1, 6 bases. The sequence was obtained from a male donor with papillary thyroid cancer or a benign thyroid nodule (not recorded which). Some clones in this sample may be carry-over from other donors' samples. This chain's CDR3 is CASTLRGRGTSTDTQYF. As DNA, the CDR3 is TGTGCCAGTACCCTACGGGGCAGGGGAACTAGCACAGATACGCAGTATTTT.